These T cell receptor beta chains were read from a single sample in a study of blood T cell repertoires in COVID-19. This table comes from immunoSEQ multiplex PCR, and its TCRdb copy is limited to in-frame clones, with some not included. This sample has around 250,000 clones; 88% occur once, and the top ten carry 0.7%. The sequenced sample was peripheral blood. The receptors here all came from a human donor in a cohort sampled during active COVID-19. The CDR3 runs from the conserved cysteine through the conserved F or W. Each record gives: V gene, D gene, J gene, clone size, CDR3 protein, CDR3 DNA. A D gene is named only where the DNA matches it firmly. Clone size is not always given. Where it is, it says once, few, many or a class for expanded clones.

TRBV7-9,NA,TRBJ1-3,NA,CASSRGAGNTIYF,TGTGCCAGCAGCCGGGGGGCTGGAAACACCATATATTTT
TRBV7-9,NA,TRBJ1-1,NA,CASSLDRRLNTEAFF,TGTGCCAGCAGCTTAGACAGGCGGTTGAACACTGAAGCTTTCTTT
TRBV6-5,NA,TRBJ1-6,NA,CASSHDTGGDSPLHF,TGTGCCAGCAGCCATGACACGGGAGGAGATTCACCCCTCCACTTT
TRBV19,TRBD1,TRBJ1-1,NA,CASSYDRGGNTEAFF,TGTGCCAGTAGTTATGACAGGGGAGGAAACACTGAAGCTTTCTTT
TRBV25-1,TRBD1,TRBJ1-4,NA,CASTRTSGGDEKLFF,TGTGCCAGCACCCGAACGTCAGGGGGTGATGAAAAACTGTTTTTT
TRBV19,TRBD1,TRBJ1-2,NA,CASSIEPRGNYGYTF,TGTGCCAGTAGTATAGAACCCAGGGGGAACTATGGCTACACCTTC
TRBV18,TRBD1,TRBJ1-2,NA,CASSPTRGTSNYGYTF,TGTGCCAGCTCACCTACCAGGGGGACTTCTAACTATGGCTACACCTTC
TRBV7-9,NA,TRBJ1-1,NA,CASSFTRAEAFF,TGTGCCAGCAGCTTCACTAGAGCTGAAGCTTTCTTT
TRBV4-3,NA,TRBJ2-5,NA,CASSQQGGRVGAQYF,TGCGCCAGCAGCCAACAGGGGGGACGGGTCGGGGCCCAGTACTTC
TRBV2,NA,TRBJ2-1,NA,CASLEESYNEQFF,TGTGCCAGCCTGGAGGAGTCCTACAATGAGCAGTTCTTC
TRBV18,TRBD2,TRBJ2-3,NA,CASSPQIRGGTDTQYF,TGTGCCAGCTCACCACAAATACGGGGGGGAACAGATACGCAGTATTTT
TRBV10-3,TRBD1,TRBJ2-3,NA,CAISELETGASTDTQYF,TGTGCCATCAGTGAGTTAGAGACAGGGGCGAGCACAGATACGCAGTATTTT
TRBV5-4,TRBD2,TRBJ2-1,NA,CASSGGASGRRRFNEQFF,TGTGCCAGCAGCGGGGGGGCTAGCGGGAGAAGAAGGTTCAATGAGCAGTTCTTC
TRBV11-1,TRBD2,TRBJ2-7,NA,CASSRLAGADYEQYF,TGTGCCAGCAGTCGACTAGCGGGAGCGGATTACGAGCAGTACTTC
TRBV9,TRBD2,TRBJ2-7,NA,CASRISGRISYEQYF,TGTGCCAGCAGGATTAGCGGGAGGATCTCCTACGAGCAGTACTTC
TRBV30,NA,TRBJ1-2,NA,CAWSLDSNYGYTF,TGTGCCTGGTCTTTGGACAGTAACTATGGCTACACCTTC
TRBV30,TRBD2,TRBJ2-5,NA,CAWSDGLAGQETQYF,TGTGCCTGGAGTGACGGACTAGCGGGCCAAGAGACCCAGTACTTC
TRBV4-1,TRBD1,TRBJ2-7,NA,CASSQEQGASFYEQYF,TGCGCCAGCAGCCAAGAACAGGGGGCCTCGTTCTACGAGCAGTACTTC
TRBV30,NA,TRBJ2-7,NA,CAWSVGGGLYEQYF,TGTGCCTGGAGTGTAGGTGGGGGCCTCTACGAGCAGTACTTC
TRBV19,TRBD1,TRBJ1-2,NA,CASSLTGVGGYTF,TGTGCCAGTAGTTTAACAGGGGTAGGTGGCTACACCTTC
TRBV5-8,TRBD2,TRBJ2-7,NA,CASARIPSGSYEQYF,TGTGCCAGCGCGAGGATACCTAGCGGGAGCTACGAGCAGTACTTC
TRBV19,NA,TRBJ1-5,NA,CASSRTASNQPQHF,TGTGCCAGCTCGAGGACAGCCAGCAATCAGCCCCAGCATTTT
TRBV11-2,TRBD1,TRBJ2-3,NA,CASSSSRDRGTDTQYF,TGTGCCAGCAGCTCCTCCCGGGACAGGGGGACAGATACGCAGTATTTT
TRBV11-2,NA,TRBJ2-6,once,CASEGFGANVLTF,TGTGCCAGTGAGGGTTTCGGGGCCAACGTCCTGACTTTC
TRBV7-9,TRBD1,TRBJ1-1,few,CASSWGQGEETEAFF,TGTGCCAGCAGCTGGGGACAGGGAGAGGAAACTGAAGCTTTCTTT
TRBV15,NA,TRBJ2-7,once,CATSRENSYYEQYF,TGTGCCACCAGCAGAGAGAACAGTTACTACGAGCAGTACTTC
TRBV28,TRBD2,TRBJ2-5,NA,CASGAGTGLAGGETQYF,TGTGCCAGCGGTGCCGGGACGGGGCTAGCGGGAGGGGAGACCCAGTACTTC
TRBV9,TRBD1,TRBJ2-7,once,CASSGTGGFYEQYF,TGTGCCAGCAGCGGGACAGGGGGCTTCTACGAGCAGTACTTC